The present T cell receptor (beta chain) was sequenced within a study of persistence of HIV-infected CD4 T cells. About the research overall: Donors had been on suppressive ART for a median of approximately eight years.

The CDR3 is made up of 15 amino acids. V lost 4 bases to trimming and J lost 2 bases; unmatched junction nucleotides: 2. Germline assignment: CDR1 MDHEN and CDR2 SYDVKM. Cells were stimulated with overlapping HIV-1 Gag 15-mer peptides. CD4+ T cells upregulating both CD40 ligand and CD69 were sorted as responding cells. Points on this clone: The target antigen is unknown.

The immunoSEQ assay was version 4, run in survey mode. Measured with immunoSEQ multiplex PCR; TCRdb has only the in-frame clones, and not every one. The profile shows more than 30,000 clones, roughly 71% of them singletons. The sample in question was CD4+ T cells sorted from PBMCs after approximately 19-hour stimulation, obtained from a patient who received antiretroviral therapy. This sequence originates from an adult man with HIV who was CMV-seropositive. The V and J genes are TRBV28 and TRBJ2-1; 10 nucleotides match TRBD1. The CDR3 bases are TGTGCCAGCAGTTCCGGGACAGGGGCCTACAATGAGCAGTTCTTC. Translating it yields CASSSGTGAYNEQFF.